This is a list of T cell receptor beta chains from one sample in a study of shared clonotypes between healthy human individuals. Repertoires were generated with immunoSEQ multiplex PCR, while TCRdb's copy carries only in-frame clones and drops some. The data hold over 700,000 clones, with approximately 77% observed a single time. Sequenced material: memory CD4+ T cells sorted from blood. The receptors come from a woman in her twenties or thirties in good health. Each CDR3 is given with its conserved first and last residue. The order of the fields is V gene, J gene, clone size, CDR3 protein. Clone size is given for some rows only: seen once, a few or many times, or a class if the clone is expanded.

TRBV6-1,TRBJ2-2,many,CASSEVVVNTGELFF
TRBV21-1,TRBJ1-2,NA,CASSKELQGAYCGYTF
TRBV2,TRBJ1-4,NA,CASTRQGIAVNEKLFF
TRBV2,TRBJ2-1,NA,CASSRDTYNEQFF
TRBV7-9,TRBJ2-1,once,CASSAAGTGHNEQFF
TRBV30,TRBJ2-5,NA,CASYPGGETQYF
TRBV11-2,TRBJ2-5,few,CASSPPGAAKETQYF
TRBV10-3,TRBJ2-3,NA,CAIGKGVMTGDTQYF
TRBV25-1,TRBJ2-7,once,CASSDRGQNSSYEQYF
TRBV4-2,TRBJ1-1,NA,CASSQSQGSRTEAFF
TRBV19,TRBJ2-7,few,CASSPGLAVFYEQYF
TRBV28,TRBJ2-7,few,CASSPGQGAKYEQYF
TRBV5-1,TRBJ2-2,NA,CASSLEQANTGELFF
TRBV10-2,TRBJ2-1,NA,CASSGTSGRTNSYNEQFF
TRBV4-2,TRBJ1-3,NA,CASRRGLGYSGNTIYF
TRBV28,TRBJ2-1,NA,CASRSPQLLSSYNEQFF
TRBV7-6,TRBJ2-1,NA,CASTNPLYNEQFF
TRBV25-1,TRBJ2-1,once,CASSEDGIAGRLHEQFF
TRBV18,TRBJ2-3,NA,CASSPWQGGTDTQYF
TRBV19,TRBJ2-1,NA,CASTFGGSRSWGEQFF
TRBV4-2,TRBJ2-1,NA,CASSPGGLAESSYNEQFF
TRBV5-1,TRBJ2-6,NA,CASSLSREGANVLTF
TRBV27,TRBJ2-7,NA,CASSAHRGNGPHEQYF
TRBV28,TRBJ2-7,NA,CASSPPGQGSYEQYF
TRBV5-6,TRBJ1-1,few,CASGIRDRGLTEAFF
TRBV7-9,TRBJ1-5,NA,CASSSAGSNQPQHF
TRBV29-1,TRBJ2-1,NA,CSVESSGRFNEQFF
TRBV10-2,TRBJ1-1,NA,CASSWSGYTEAFF
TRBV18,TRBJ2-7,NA,CASSPMIRGDEQYF
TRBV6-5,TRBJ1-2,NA,CASSYSRQTGLNGYTF
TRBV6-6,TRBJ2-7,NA,CASSYRGSSYEQYF
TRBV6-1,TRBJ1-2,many,CASSGSGLNYGYTF
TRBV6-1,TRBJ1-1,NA,CASSERLGTEAFF
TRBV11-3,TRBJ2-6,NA,CASSSGSGANVLTF
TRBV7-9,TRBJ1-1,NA,CASSLFTAVNTEAFF
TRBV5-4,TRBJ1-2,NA,CASSLAIGDYGYTF
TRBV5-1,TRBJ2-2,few,CASSSLPDRGTGELFF
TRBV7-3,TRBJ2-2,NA,CASSLTKSGRFNGELFF
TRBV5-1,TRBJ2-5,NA,CASSFDTPGGETQYF
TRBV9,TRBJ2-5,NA,CASSAYMGTQYF
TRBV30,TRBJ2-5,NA,CAWSPPNAGIQETQYF
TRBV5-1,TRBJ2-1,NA,CASSPLAGTYNEQFF
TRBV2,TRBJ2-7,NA,CASTFGTGTYEQYF
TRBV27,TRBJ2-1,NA,CASRSGTRWYNEQFF
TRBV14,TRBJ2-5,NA,CASSQDTNPGQGGETQYF
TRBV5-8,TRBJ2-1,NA,CASSLFYGRRNEQFF
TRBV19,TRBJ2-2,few,CASSWDRSDSGELFF